This section outlines one T cell receptor beta chain sequence together with its context. Its specificity is unknown. The record originates from a study of lymphopenia after photon versus proton radiotherapy. This table comes from immunoSEQ multiplex PCR, and its TCRdb copy is limited to in-frame clones, with some not included. The sample consists of about 23,000 clones, 85% to 95% of them appearing once. The CDR3 loop spans 14 amino acids. Trimming took off 3 bases at V and 5 bases at J, with 12 bases between the two ends. Per the germline V gene, CDR1 is SGDLS and CDR2 is YYNGEE. Study-wide results and caveats: After lymphocyte nadir, photon-treated repertoires showed oligoclonal expansion, especially CD8+ Temra. Authors raise, but do not show, better survival with proton therapy. Proton therapy kept repertoires fairly stable, unlike photons, which gained effector/memory cells.

Sequences were derived from peripheral blood, sampled from a patient treated with proton-based radiotherapy. The clonotype originates from a woman in her 70s with pancreatic cancer. Some clones in this sample may be carry-over from other donors' samples. V usage is TRBV9 and J usage is TRBJ1-5; D possibly corresponds to TRBD1 (5 bases). The CDR3 sequence: CASSAGTDYQPQHF. The CDR3 DNA follows: TGTGCCAGCAGCGCGGGGACGGATTATCAGCCCCAGCATTTT.